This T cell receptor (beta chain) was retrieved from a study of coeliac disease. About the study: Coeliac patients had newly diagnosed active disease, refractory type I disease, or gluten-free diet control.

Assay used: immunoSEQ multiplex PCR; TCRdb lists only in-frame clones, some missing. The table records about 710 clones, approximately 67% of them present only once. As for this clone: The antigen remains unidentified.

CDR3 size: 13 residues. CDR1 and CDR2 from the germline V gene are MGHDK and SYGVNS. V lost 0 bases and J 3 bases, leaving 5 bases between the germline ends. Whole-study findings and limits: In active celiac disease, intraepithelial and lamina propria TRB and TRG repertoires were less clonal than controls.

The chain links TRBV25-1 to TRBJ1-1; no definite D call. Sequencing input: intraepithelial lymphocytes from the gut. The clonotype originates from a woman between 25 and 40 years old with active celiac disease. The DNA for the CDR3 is TGTGCCAGCAGTGAATATCGGGACACTGAAGCTTTCTTT. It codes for CASSEYRDTEAFF.